The 12 T cell receptor beta chains given below trace back to one sample, sequenced in a study of blood T cell repertoires in COVID-19. The protocol was immunoSEQ multiplex PCR, while the TCRdb copy is restricted to in-frame clones and leaves out a portion. The sample yields about 50,000 clones, roughly 86% seen once. The sample taken for sequencing was peripheral blood. The receptors originated from a man between 60 and 75 years old with active or convalescent COVID-19.

V usage is TRBV2 and J usage is TRBJ2-3; D is uncertain. There are 13 residues in the CDR3. Deletions cut 7 bases from V and 3 bases from J, with 11 bases between. CDR1 SNHLY and CDR2 FYNNEI come from the germline V gene. The CDR3 region is CASNSRRTDTQYF. The CDR3 DNA reads as TGTGCCAGCAACTCAAGGCGGACAGATACGCAGTATTTT.

This clone was seen once. The V gene is TRBV6-5, the J gene TRBJ1-1, with D perhaps TRBD1 (6 bases). V gave up 4 bases and J gave up 10 bases, with 13 bases separating them. The V gene's germline CDR1 is MNHEY and CDR2 SVGAGI. The CDR3 covers 12 residues. This chain's CDR3 is CASSLTGYLAFF. The CDR3 DNA follows: TGTGCCAGCAGTTTAACAGGGTACTTAGCTTTCTTT.

CDR3 protein: CASSVATGPYTF. CDR3 DNA sequence: TGTGCCAGCAGCGTAGCTACAGGTCCCTACACCTTC. This sequence joins TRBV9 and TRBJ1-2, with D tentatively TRBD1 (5 bases). The CDR3 has 12 residues. The V gene's germline CDR1 is SGDLS and CDR2 YYNGEE. Trimming took off 0 bases at V and 10 bases at J, with 10 bases between the two ends. The full variable domain, completed using reference TRBV9 and TRBJ1-2, is DSGVTQTPKHLITATGQRVTLRCSPRSGDLSVYWYQQSLDQGLQFLIQYYNGEERAKGNILERFSAQQFPDLHSELNLSSLELGDSALYFCASSVATGPYTFGSGTRLTVV.

This clone was seen a few times. The J gene is TRBJ2-2, the V gene TRBV30, with D perhaps being TRBD1 or TRBD2 (5 bases each). Per germline, CDR1 GTSNPN and CDR2 SVGIG (reference sequence). The CDR3 runs 13 residues. DNA of the CDR3: TGTTCCGGGGACGGGGTCGACGCCGGGGAGCTGTTTTTT. Its protein product is CSGDGVDAGELFF.

CDR3 protein: CASTLMGGVNQPQHF. CDR3 bases: TGTGCCAGCACCCTAATGGGGGGTGTCAATCAGCCCCAGCATTTT. This chain connects TRBV7-8 to TRBJ1-5, with a weak D call TRBD1 (5 bases). Germline assignment: CDR1 SGHVS and CDR2 FQNEAQ. This CDR3 contains 15 residues. Trimming left V 7 bases short and J 3 bases short, with 16 bases between. The full variable domain, in which reference TRBV7-8 and TRBJ1-5 provide the parts outside the CDR3, is GAGVSQSPRYKVAKRGQDVALRCDPISGHVSLFWYQQALGQGPEFLTYFQNEAQLDKSGLPSDRFFAERPEGSVSTLKIQRTQQEDSAVYLCASTLMGGVNQPQHFGDGTRLSIL.

The chain carries TRBV7-8 and TRBJ1-6; TRBD1 agrees at 10 bases. Germline V gene sequence: CDR1 SGHVS, CDR2 FQNEAQ. The CDR3 contains 16 residues. Germline trimming cut 3 bases from V and 9 bases from J; bases unmatched to any gene: 8. The CDR3 DNA is TGTGCCAGCAGCTTCGTTCCGGGACAGGGGTTTTCACCCCTCCACTTT. Amino acids: CASSFVPGQGFSPLHF.

V is TRBV9 and J is TRBJ1-5; D perhaps matches TRBD1 (6 bases). The CDR3 length is 13 residues. CDR1 is SGDLS, CDR2 YYNGEE, per germline. Trimming left V 5 bases short and J 4 bases short, with 10 bases between. CDR3 nucleotide sequence: TGTGCCAGCAGTCCAGGGGATAATCAGCCCCAGCATTTT. This codes for CASSPGDNQPQHF.

The V call is TRBV10-3, the J call TRBJ1-4; 7 bases fit TRBD1. Germline V lookup: CDR1 ENHRY, CDR2 SYGVKD. After removal of 6 bases from V and 4 bases from J, the junction contained 2 bases not matched to a gene. The CDR3 runs 13 residues. This chain's CDR3 is CAIRGTDNEKLFF. The CDR3 bases are TGTGCCATCAGAGGGACAGATAATGAAAAACTGTTTTTT.

This clone was seen a handful of times. This chain connects TRBV29-1 to TRBJ1-2, with 7 bases fitting TRBD1. With V trimmed by 0 bases and J by 4 bases, 2 bases remained unmatched. Germline-derived CDR1 and CDR2 are SQVTM and ANQGSEA. This CDR3 has 13 residues. The CDR3 bases are TGCAGCGTTGAAGATGACAGGGCCTATGGCTACACCTTC. This encodes CSVEDDRAYGYTF.

The V call is TRBV18, the J call TRBJ1-5; D is undetermined. Trimming cost V 2 bases and J 5 bases, with 13 bases left between them. CDR1 and CDR2 (germline): KGHSH, LQKENI. The CDR3 loop spans 15 amino acids. For the CDR3, the DNA is TGTGCCAGCTCACCAGGTCTAGAATATGATCAGCCCCAGCATTTT. Its protein is CASSPGLEYDQPQHF.

This chain connects TRBV7-9 to TRBJ2-3; 8 bases match TRBD2. The trim removed 7 bases at V and 2 bases at J, leaving 8 bases unmatched. Germline V CDR1 and CDR2: SEHNR, FQNEAQ (reference sequence). This CDR3 region has 15 residues. In DNA, the CDR3 is TGTGCCAGCAACTCCCGGGGGGGGTCCACAGATACGCAGTATTTT. It yields the protein CASNSRGGSTDTQYF.

The V gene is TRBV7-2, the J gene TRBJ1-2; 8 positions agree with TRBD1. This CDR3 region has 13 residues. Germline V lookup: CDR1 SGHTA, CDR2 FQGNSA. V was pared by 4 bases and J by 3 bases, with 1 base of the junction left unmatched. CDR3 bases: TGTGCCAGCAGCTCGGGACAGGACTATGGCTACACCTTC. As protein: CASSSGQDYGYTF.